What follows is one T cell receptor beta chain and its context. The data originate from a study of T cells after yellow fever vaccination. Looking at the study overall: It was SMART-Seq v4 Ultra Low Input that prepared the fractions with low cell numbers.

The ends lost 4 bases at V and 3 bases at J; junction bases unmatched: 9. The CDR3 runs to 16 residues. Germline assignment: CDR1 SGHRS and CDR2 YFSETQ. Production of TCR cDNA was by 5'RACE template switching, which also added a universal primer site and UMIs. MiXCR, applied by TCRdb to the 5' RACE reads, yields one record per CDR3 protein. The data hold under 200,000 distinct CDR3 sequences, with roughly 11% observed a single time. The sequence derives from a man aged 18 to 29 who received the YFV17D yellow fever vaccine. The sample in question was CD8+ T cells sorted from PBMCs, obtained 15 days after the yellow fever booster vaccination. The chain carries TRBV5-1 and TRBJ2-1; the match to TRBD1 covers 8 bases. CDR3 nucleotide sequence: TGCGCCAGCAGCCTGGACTTGACAGGGGACTACAATGAGCAGTTCTTC. Amino acids: CASSLDLTGDYNEQFF.